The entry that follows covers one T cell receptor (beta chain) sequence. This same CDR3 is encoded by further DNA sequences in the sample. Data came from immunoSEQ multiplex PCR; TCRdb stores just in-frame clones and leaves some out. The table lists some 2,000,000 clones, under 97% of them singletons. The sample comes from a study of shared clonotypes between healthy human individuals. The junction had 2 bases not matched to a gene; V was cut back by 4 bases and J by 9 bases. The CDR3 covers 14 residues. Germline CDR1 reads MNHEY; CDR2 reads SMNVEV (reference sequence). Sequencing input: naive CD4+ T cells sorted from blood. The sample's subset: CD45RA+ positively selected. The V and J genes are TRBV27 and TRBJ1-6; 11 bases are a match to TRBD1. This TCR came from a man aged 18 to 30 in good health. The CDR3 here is CASSSGTGGSPLHF. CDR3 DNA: TGTGCCAGCAGTTCCGGGACAGGGGGTTCACCCCTCCACTTT.